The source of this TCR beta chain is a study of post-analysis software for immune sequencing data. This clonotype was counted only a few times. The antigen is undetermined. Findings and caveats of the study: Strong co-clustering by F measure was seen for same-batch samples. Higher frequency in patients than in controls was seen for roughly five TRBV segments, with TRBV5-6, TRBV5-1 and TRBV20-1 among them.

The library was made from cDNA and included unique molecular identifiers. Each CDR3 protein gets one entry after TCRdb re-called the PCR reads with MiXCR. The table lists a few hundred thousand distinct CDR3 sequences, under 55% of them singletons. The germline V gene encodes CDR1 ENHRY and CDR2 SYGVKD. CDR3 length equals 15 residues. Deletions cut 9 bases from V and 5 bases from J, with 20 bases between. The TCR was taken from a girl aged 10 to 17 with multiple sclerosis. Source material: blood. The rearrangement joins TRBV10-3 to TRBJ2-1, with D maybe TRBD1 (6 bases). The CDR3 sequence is CAINPRGLDDNEQFF. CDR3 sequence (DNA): TGTGCCATTAACCCCAGGGGTCTTGACGACAATGAGCAGTTCTTC.